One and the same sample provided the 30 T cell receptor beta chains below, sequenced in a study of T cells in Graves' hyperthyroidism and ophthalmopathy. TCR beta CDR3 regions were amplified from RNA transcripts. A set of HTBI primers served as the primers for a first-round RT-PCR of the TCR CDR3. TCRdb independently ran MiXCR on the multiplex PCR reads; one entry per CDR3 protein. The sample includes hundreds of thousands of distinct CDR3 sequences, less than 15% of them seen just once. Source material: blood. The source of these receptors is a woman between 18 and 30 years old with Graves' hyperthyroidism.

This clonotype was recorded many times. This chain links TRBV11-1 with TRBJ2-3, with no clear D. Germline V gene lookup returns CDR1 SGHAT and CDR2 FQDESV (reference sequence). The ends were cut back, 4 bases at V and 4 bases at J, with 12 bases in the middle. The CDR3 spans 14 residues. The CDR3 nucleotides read TGTGCCAGCAGCTCGATCGATGAGCCAGATACGCAGTATTTT. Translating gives CASSSIDEPDTQYF.

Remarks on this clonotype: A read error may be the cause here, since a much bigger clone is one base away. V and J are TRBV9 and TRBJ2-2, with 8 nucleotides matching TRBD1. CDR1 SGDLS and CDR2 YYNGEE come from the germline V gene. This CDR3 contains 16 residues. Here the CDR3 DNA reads TGTGCCAGGGGAGTAGGACAGGGTCGGGGCACCGGGGGGCTGTTTTTT. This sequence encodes CARGVGQGRGTGGLFF.

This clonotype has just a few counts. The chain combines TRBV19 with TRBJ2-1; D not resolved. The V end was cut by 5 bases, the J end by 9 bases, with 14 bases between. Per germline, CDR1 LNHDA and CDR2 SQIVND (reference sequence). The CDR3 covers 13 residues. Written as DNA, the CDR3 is TGTGCCAGTAGTCCGGCGAAGGTGTGTGAGCAGTTCTTC. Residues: CASSPAKVCEQFF.

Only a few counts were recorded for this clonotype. The CDR3 DNA reads as TGTGCCAGCGGGTCTAGCACAGATACGCAGTATTTT. Translated: CASGSSTDTQYF. V gene TRBV2 combines with J gene TRBJ2-3; D call uncertain. The V and J ends lost 8 bases and 0 bases respectively, with 6 bases between them. The CDR3 covers 12 residues. Germline V gene sequence: CDR1 SNHLY, CDR2 FYNNEI.

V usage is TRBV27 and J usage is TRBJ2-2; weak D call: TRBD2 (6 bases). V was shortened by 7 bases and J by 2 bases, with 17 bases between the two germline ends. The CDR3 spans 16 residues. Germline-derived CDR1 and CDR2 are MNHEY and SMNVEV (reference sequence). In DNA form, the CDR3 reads TGTGCCAGCACCGGCCGGGGAGGCAATAACACCGGGGAGCTGTTTTTT. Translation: CASTGRGGNNTGELFF.

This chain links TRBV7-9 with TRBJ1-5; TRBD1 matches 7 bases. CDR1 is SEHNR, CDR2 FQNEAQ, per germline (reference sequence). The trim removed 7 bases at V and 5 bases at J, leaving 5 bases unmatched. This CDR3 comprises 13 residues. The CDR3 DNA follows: TGTGCCAGCACCAACCAGGGGGATCAGCCCCAGCATTTT. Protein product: CASTNQGDQPQHF.

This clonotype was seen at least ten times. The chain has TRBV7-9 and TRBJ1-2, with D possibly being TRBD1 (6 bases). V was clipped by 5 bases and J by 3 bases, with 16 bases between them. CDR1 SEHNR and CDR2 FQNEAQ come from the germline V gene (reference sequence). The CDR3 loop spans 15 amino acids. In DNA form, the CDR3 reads TGTGCCAGCAGCGGGCAGGGGAATCCCTACTATGGCTACACCTTC. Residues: CASSGQGNPYYGYTF.

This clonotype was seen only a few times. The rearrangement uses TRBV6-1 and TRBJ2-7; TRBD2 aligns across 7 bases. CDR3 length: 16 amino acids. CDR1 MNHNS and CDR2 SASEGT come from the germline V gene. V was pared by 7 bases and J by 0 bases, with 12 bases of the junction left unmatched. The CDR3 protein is CASTWIVGEGSYEQYF. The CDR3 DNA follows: TGTGCCAGCACATGGATTGTCGGGGAGGGCTCCTACGAGCAGTACTTC.

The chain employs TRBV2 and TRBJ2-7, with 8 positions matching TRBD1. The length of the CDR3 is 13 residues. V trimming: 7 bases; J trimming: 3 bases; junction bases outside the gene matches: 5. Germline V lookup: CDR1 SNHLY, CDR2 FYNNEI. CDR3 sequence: CASIGQGGYEQYF. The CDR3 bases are TGTGCCAGCATCGGACAGGGCGGCTACGAGCAGTACTTC.

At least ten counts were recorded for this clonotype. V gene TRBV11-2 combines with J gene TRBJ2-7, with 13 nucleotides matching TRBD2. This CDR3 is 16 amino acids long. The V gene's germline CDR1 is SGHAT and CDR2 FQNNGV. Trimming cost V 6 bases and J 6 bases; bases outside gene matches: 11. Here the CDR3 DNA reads TGTGCCAGCAGGCGTACCCGAACTAGCGGGAGGGGCGAGCAGTACTTC. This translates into CASRRTRTSGRGEQYF.

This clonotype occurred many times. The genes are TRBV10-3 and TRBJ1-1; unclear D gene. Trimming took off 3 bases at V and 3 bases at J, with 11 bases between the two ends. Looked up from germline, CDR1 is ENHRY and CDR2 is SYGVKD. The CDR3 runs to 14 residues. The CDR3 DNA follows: TGTGCCATCAGTGACCGTCGGGGTGACACTGAAGCTTTCTTT. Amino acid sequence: CAISDRRGDTEAFF.

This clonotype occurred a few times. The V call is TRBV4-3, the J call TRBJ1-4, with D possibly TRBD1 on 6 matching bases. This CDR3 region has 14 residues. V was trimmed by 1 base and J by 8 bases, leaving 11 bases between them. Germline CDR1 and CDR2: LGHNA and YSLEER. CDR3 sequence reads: CASSQGTGSEKLFF. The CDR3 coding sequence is TGCGCCAGCAGCCAAGGCACAGGGAGCGAAAAACTGTTTTTT.

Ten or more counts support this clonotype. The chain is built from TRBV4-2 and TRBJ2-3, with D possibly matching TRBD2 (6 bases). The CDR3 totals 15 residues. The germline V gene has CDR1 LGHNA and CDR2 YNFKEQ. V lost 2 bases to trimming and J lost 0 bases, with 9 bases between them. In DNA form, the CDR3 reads TGTGCCAGCAGCCAAAGACTAGACAGCACAGATACGCAGTATTTT. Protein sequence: CASSQRLDSTDTQYF.

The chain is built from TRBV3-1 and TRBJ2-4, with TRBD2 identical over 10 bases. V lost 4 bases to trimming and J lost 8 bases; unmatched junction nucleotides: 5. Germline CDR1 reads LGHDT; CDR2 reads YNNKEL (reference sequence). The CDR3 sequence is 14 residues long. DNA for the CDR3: TGTGCCAGCAGCCCCGGGACTAGCGTTCACATTCAGTACTTC. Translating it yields CASSPGTSVHIQYF. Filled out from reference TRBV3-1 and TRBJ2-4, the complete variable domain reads DTAVSQTPKYLVTQMGNDKSIKCEQNLGHDTMYWYKQDSKKFLKIMFSYNNKELIINETVPNRFSPKSPDKAHLNLHINSLELGDSAVYFCASSPGTSVHIQYFGAGTRLSVL.

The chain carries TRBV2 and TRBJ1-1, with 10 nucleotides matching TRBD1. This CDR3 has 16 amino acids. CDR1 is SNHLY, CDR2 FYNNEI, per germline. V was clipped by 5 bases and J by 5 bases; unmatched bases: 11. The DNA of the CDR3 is TGTGCCAGCAGTACACCAGCCCGGGGACAGGGGACTGAAGCTTTCTTT. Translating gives CASSTPARGQGTEAFF.

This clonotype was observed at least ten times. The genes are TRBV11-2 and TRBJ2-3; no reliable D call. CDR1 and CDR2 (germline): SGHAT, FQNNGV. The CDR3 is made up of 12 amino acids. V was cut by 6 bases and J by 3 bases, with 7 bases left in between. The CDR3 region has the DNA TGTGCCAGCAGGACATCGACAGATACGCAGTATTTT. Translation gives CASRTSTDTQYF.

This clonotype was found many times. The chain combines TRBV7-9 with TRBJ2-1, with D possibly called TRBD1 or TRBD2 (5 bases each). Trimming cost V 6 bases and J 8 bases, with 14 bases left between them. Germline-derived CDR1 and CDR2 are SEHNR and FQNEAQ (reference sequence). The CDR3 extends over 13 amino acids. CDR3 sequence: CASRFGAGDEQFF. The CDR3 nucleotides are TGTGCCAGCAGGTTCGGGGCTGGGGATGAGCAGTTCTTC.

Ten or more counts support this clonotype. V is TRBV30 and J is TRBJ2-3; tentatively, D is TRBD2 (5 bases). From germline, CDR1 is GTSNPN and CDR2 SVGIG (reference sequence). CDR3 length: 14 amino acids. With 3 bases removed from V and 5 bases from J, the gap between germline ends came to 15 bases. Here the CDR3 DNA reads TGTGCCTGGAGCAAAATACTAGTCAGAGATACGCAGTATTTT. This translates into CAWSKILVRDTQYF.

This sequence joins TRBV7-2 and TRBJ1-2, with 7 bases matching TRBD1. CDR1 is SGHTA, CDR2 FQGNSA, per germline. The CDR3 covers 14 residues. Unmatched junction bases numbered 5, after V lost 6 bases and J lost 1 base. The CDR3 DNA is TGTGCCAGCAGATCCTGGGACAGTAACTATGGCTACACCTTC. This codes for CASRSWDSNYGYTF.

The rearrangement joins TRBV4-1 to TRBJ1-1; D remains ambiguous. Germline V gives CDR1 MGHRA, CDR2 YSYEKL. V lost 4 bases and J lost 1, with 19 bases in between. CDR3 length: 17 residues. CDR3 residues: CASSPLPGRASNTEAFF. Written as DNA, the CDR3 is TGCGCCAGCAGCCCTCTGCCAGGCCGGGCCTCGAACACTGAAGCTTTCTTT.

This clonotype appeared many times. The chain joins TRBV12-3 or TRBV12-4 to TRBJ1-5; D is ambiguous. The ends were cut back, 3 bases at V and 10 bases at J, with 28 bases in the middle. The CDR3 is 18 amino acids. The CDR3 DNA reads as TGTGCCAGCAGTTTTTTGAGGTGGGGTTTGGAGAGTATCAAACCCCAGCATTTT. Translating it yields CASSFLRWGLESIKPQHF.

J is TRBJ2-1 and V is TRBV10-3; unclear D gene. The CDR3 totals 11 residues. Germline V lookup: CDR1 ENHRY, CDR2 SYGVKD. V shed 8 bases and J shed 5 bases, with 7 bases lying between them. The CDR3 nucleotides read TGTGCCATCCGCCAGGACAATGAGCAGTTCTTC. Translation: CAIRQDNEQFF.

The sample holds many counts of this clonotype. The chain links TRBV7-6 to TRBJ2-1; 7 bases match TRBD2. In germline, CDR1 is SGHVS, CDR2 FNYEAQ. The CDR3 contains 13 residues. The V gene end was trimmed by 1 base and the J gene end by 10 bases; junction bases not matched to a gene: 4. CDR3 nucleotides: TGTGCCAGCAGCTTAGTAGCGGGTGAGGAGCAGTTCTTC. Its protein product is CASSLVAGEEQFF.

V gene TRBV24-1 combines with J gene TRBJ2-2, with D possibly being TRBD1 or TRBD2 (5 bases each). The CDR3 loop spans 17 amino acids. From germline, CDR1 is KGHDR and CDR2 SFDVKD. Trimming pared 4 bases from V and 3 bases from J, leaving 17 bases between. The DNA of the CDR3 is TGTGCCACCAGTGACCCCTTTAGGGGACGGTACACCGGGGAGCTGTTTTTT. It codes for CATSDPFRGRYTGELFF.

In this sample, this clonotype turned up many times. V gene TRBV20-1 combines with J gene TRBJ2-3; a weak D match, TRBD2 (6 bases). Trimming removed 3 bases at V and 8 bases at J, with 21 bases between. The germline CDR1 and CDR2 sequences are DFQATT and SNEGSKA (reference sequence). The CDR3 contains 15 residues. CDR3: CSARGAGNIGGTQYF. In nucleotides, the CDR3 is TGCAGTGCTAGGGGTGCGGGAAACATTGGGGGTACGCAGTATTTT.

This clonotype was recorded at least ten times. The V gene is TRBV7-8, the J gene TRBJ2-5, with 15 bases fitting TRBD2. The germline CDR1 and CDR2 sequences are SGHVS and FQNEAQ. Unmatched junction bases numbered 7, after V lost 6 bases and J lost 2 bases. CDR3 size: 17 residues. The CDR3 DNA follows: TGTGCCAGCAGTACCGGGACTAGCGGGAGGTGGCAAGAGACCCAGTACTTC. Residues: CASSTGTSGRWQETQYF.

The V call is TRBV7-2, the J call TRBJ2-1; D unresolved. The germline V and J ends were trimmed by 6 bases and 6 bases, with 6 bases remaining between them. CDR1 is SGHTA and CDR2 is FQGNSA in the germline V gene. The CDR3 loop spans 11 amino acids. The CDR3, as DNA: TGTGCCAGCAGGGATCTCAATGAGCAGTTCTTC. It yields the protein CASRDLNEQFF.

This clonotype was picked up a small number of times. CDR3: CASSAIRGGNQPQHF. CDR3 coding DNA: TGTGCCAGCAGTGCGATACGGGGGGGCAATCAGCCCCAGCATTTT. The chain carries TRBV27 and TRBJ1-5; TRBD1 is a possible D gene (5 bases). V lost 5 bases and J lost 2, with 13 bases in between. The CDR3 has 15 residues. Germline assignment: CDR1 MNHEY and CDR2 SMNVEV (reference sequence).

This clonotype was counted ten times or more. The CDR3 sequence: CASSRGRGLGTQYF. In DNA, the CDR3 is TGTGCCAGCAGCCGAGGCCGGGGGCTAGGAACGCAGTATTTT. V usage is TRBV11-1 and J usage is TRBJ2-3; D possibly uses TRBD1 or TRBD2 (6 bases each). The CDR3 totals 14 residues. Germline V lookup: CDR1 SGHAT, CDR2 FQDESV (reference sequence). Between the trimmed V and J ends, which lost 5 bases and 9 bases, there was a span of 18 bases.

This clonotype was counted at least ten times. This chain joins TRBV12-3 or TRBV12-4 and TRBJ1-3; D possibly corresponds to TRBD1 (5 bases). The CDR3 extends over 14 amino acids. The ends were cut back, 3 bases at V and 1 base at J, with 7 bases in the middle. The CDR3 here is CASSFGGSGNTIYF. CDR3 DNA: TGTGCCAGCAGTTTCGGGGGTTCTGGAAACACCATATATTTT.